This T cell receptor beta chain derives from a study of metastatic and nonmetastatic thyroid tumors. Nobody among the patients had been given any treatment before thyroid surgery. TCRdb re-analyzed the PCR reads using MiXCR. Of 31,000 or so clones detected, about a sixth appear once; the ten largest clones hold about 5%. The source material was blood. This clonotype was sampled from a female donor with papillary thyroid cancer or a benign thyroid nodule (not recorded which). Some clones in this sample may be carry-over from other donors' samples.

CDR3 coding DNA: TGTGCCAGCAACCGGGACATGAGGCAGACCCAGTACTTC. Translated, it gives CASNRDMRQTQYF. The V gene is TRBV2, the J gene TRBJ2-5; D perhaps matches TRBD1 (6 bases). The V end lost 7 bases, the J end lost 6 bases, and 15 bases lay between the germline ends. This CDR3 has 13 amino acids. Germline CDR1 and CDR2: SNHLY and FYNNEI.